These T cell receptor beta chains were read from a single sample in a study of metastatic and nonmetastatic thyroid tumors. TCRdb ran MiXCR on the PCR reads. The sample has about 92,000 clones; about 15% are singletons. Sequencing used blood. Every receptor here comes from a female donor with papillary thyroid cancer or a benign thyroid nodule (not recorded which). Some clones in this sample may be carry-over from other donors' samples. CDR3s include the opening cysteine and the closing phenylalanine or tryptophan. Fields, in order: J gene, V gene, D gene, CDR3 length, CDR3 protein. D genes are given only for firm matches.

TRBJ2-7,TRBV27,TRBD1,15,CASSADRDRVREQYF
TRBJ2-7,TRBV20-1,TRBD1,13,CSASRDRVREQYF
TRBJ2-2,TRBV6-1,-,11,CASSETGELFF
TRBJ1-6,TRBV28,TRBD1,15,CASSDPGTGRSPLHF
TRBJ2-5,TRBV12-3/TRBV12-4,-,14,CASSLSGSQETQYF
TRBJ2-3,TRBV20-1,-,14,CSAPAQPSTDTQYF
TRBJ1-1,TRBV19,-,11,CASSIGERAFF
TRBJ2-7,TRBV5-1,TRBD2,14,CASSATSGTYEQYF
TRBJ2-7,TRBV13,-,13,CAGSLGAGFEQYF
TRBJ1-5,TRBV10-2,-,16,CASSESDLGTDQPQHF
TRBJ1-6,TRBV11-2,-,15,CASSLVGRADSPVHF
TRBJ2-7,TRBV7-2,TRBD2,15,CASSPSRAGLAEQYF
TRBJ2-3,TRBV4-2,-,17,CASSQDRGGGYGYTQYF
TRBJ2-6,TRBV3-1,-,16,CASSQETRSGANVLTF
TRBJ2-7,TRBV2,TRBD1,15,CASKGVDRATYEQYF
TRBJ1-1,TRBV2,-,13,CASKTDLGTEAFF
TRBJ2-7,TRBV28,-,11,CASSLEGEQYF
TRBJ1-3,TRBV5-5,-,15,CASSLGRNLGNTIYF
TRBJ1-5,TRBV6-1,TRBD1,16,CASSPGTGAINQPQHF
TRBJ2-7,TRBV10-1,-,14,CASSESVGAYEQYF
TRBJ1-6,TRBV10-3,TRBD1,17,CAISDNRGRSYNSPLHF
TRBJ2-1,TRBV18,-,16,CASSFTSGGGTNEQFF
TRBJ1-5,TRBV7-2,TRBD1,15,CASSLVGGTTGPQHF
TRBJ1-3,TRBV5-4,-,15,CASSFSPASGNTIYF
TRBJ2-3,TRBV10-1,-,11,CASSASNTQYF
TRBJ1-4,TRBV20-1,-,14,CSARYPGTSEKLFF
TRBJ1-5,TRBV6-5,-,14,CASSYQRGNQPQHF
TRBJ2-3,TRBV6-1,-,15,CAIKPGRGLTDTQYF
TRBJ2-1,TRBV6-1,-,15,CASLLGSYSYNEQFF
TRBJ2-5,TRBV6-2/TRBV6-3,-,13,CASSRTRRETQYF
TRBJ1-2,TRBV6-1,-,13,CAISSRQSGGYTF
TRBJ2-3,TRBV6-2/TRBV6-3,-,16,CASSSPWGPETDTQYF
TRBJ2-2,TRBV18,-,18,CASSPPWSTGTNTGELFF
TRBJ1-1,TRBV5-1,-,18,CASSPIIGAGGRNTEAFF
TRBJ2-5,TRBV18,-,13,CASSTGLQETQYF
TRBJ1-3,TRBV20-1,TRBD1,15,CSARVTGPSGNTIYF
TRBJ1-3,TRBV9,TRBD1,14,CASIVGGTGSTIYF
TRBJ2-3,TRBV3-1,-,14,CASTPHTSTDTQYF
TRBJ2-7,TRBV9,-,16,CASSVGIQGPPYEQYF
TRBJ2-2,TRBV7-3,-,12,CASSLEGGELFF
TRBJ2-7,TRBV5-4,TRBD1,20,CASSSCRGWASPTGPYEQYF
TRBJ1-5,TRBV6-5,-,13,CAGSYIVNQPQHF
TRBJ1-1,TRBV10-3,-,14,CAIRATGGAAEAFF
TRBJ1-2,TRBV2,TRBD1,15,CASSELTGDVSGYTF
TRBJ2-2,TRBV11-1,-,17,CASSSPGLGKGAGELFF
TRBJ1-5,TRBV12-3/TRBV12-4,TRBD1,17,CASSSLAGQGVNQPQHF
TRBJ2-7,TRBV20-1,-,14,CSAMGQNSPYEQYF
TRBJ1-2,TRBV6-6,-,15,CASSYSYRDGYGYTF
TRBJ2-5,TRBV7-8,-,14,CASSLAPGEETQYF
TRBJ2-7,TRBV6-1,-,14,CAISSTGSSYEQYF
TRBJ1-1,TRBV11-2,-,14,CASSSRAGGAEAFF
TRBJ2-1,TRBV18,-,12,CASSGDYNEQFF
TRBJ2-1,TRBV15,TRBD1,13,CAIRDRELDEQSF
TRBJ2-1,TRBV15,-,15,CATSPRGHAGNEQFF
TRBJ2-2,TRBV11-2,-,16,CASSLSQDPNTGELFF
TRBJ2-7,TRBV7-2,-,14,CASSPFDGPYEQYF
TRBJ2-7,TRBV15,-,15,CATIRDLVGTVEQYF
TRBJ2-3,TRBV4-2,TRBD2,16,CASSQDLAGGTDTQYF
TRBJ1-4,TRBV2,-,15,CASSARAGLSGKLFF
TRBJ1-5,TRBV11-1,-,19,CASSLVLGPLSNSNQPQHF